The rows below give T cell receptor beta chains drawn from one sample of a study of regulatory and conventional T cells in RAG deficiency. Clones were sequenced by immunoSEQ multiplex PCR, and TCRdb holds only the in-frame ones, with some missing. The sample includes approximately 46,000 clones, around 90% of them seen just once. The same data also contributed to another study, on regulatory T cells.

Material for sequencing was CD4+ effector T cells sorted from blood. The receptors were sampled from a human donor in good health. The CDR3 runs from the conserved cysteine through the conserved F or W. D genes are given only for firm matches. Not every row has a clone size; where given, it reads once, few, many or a size class.

D gene: .; clone size: .; J gene: TRBJ1-5; V gene: TRBV7-6; CDR3 DNA: TGTGCCAGCAGCTTAGTACCAGGGGCGCATCAGCCCCAGCATTTT; CDR3 protein: CASSLVPGAHQPQHF
D gene: .; clone size: .; J gene: TRBJ2-7; V gene: TRBV28; CDR3 DNA: TGTGCCAGCAGTTTGCCCCCGAGTGGCGGCTACGAGCAGTACTTC; CDR3 protein: CASSLPPSGGYEQYF
D gene: .; clone size: .; J gene: TRBJ1-1; V gene: TRBV10-1; CDR3 DNA: TGCGCCAGCAGTAGGGACCGCGACCGTGAAGCTTTCTTT; CDR3 protein: CASSRDRDREAFF
D gene: .; clone size: .; J gene: TRBJ2-7; V gene: TRBV7-3; CDR3 DNA: TGTGCCAGCAGCTTAGACGGACCTCCCTCCGAGCAGTACTTC; CDR3 protein: CASSLDGPPSEQYF
D gene: TRBD2; clone size: .; J gene: TRBJ2-2; V gene: TRBV9; CDR3 DNA: TGTGCCAGCAGCGTCACGACTAGCGGGAGGGCCCACACCGGGGAGCTGTTTTTT; CDR3 protein: CASSVTTSGRAHTGELFF
D gene: .; clone size: .; J gene: TRBJ1-2; V gene: TRBV28; CDR3 DNA: TGTGCCAGCACCACCGGGTTGTTGAGCTACACCTTC; CDR3 protein: CASTTGLLSYTF
D gene: .; clone size: .; J gene: TRBJ1-2; V gene: TRBV7-9; CDR3 DNA: TGTGCCAGCAGCCCGGGGCCGGCAAGCTATGGCTACACCTTC; CDR3 protein: CASSPGPASYGYTF
D gene: .; clone size: .; J gene: TRBJ2-2; V gene: TRBV10-1; CDR3 DNA: TGCGCCAGCAGTGAAGGTCACCGGGACAGGGGCCTAGCGGGAGGCACCGGGGAGCTGTTTTTT; CDR3 protein: CASSEGHRDRGLAGGTGELFF
D gene: TRBD2; clone size: once; J gene: TRBJ2-3; V gene: TRBV5-4; CDR3 DNA: TGTGCCAGCAGAAGATCCGGACTAGCGGGTTTAGGTACGCAGTATTTT; CDR3 protein: CASRRSGLAGLGTQYF
D gene: TRBD1; clone size: .; J gene: TRBJ1-4; V gene: TRBV28; CDR3 DNA: TGTGCCAGCAGTACCCCGACAGGGGATGAAAAACTGTTTTTT; CDR3 protein: CASSTPTGDEKLFF
D gene: .; clone size: .; J gene: TRBJ2-1; V gene: TRBV18; CDR3 DNA: TGTGCCAGCTCACCACTATTCCTGCAGGGACGTTCCAATGAGCAGTTCTTC; CDR3 protein: CASSPLFLQGRSNEQFF
D gene: TRBD1; clone size: .; J gene: TRBJ1-1; V gene: TRBV5-6; CDR3 DNA: TGTGCCAGCAGCTCGATAGGGACAGGGGCGGGGGAAGCTTTCTTT; CDR3 protein: CASSSIGTGAGEAFF
D gene: .; clone size: .; J gene: TRBJ2-7; V gene: TRBV27; CDR3 DNA: TGTGCCAGCAGACCCCTGGATGCAGGGGCCTACGAGCAGTACTTC; CDR3 protein: CASRPLDAGAYEQYF
D gene: .; clone size: once; J gene: TRBJ1-2; V gene: TRBV2; CDR3 DNA: TGTGCCACCCCAGGCCCCGCGAATGGCTACACCTTC; CDR3 protein: CATPGPANGYTF
D gene: TRBD2; clone size: .; J gene: TRBJ2-1; V gene: TRBV2; CDR3 DNA: TGTGCCAGCAGTGTCAGGACTAGCGCTAACAATGAGCAGTTCTTC; CDR3 protein: CASSVRTSANNEQFF
D gene: .; clone size: .; J gene: TRBJ2-6; V gene: TRBV29-1; CDR3 DNA: TGCAGCGTTGTCTTCTTTTTGGGCTCTGGGGCCAACGTCCTGACTTTC; CDR3 protein: CSVVFFLGSGANVLTF
D gene: TRBD1; clone size: .; J gene: TRBJ2-7; V gene: TRBV27; CDR3 DNA: TGTGCCAGCAGTTCGTCCGGGACAGGGGGCTACGAGCAGTACTTC; CDR3 protein: CASSSSGTGGYEQYF
D gene: .; clone size: .; J gene: TRBJ1-1; V gene: TRBV5-4; CDR3 DNA: TGTGCCAGCAGCTTGGCTCCCTCTGGTGAAGCTTTCTTT; CDR3 protein: CASSLAPSGEAFF
D gene: TRBD1; clone size: .; J gene: TRBJ2-3; V gene: TRBV6-4; CDR3 DNA: TGTGCCAGCAAGCCAGGGGGTACAGATACGCAGTATTTT; CDR3 protein: CASKPGGTDTQYF
D gene: .; clone size: .; J gene: TRBJ1-1; V gene: TRBV6-1; CDR3 DNA: TGTGCCAGCTCACTTCGGAGGAGAGCTTTCTTT; CDR3 protein: CASSLRRRAFF
D gene: .; clone size: .; J gene: TRBJ2-7; V gene: TRBV6-1; CDR3 DNA: TGTGCCAGCAGCCAAACCTACGAGCAGTACTTC; CDR3 protein: CASSQTYEQYF
D gene: .; clone size: .; J gene: TRBJ1-5; V gene: TRBV30; CDR3 DNA: TGTGCCTGGACCAGCGGTGGAACTCAGCCCCAGCATTTT; CDR3 protein: CAWTSGGTQPQHF
D gene: TRBD2; clone size: .; J gene: TRBJ2-1; V gene: TRBV2; CDR3 DNA: TGTGCCAGCAGTGAAACCCCGGGAGGAGGCAATGAGCAGTTCTTC; CDR3 protein: CASSETPGGGNEQFF
D gene: .; clone size: few; J gene: TRBJ1-4; V gene: TRBV11-2; CDR3 DNA: TGTGCCAGCAGCTTTGGTCGTGCAACTAATGAAAAACTGTTTTTT; CDR3 protein: CASSFGRATNEKLFF
D gene: .; clone size: .; J gene: TRBJ2-7; V gene: TRBV11-3; CDR3 DNA: TGTGCCAGCAGCTTAGATGGCGGTTACGAGCAGTACTTC; CDR3 protein: CASSLDGGYEQYF
D gene: .; clone size: few; J gene: TRBJ1-5; V gene: TRBV19; CDR3 DNA: TGTGCCAGTAGACTACAGGGTGGCAATCAGCCCCAGCATTTT; CDR3 protein: CASRLQGGNQPQHF
D gene: .; clone size: .; J gene: TRBJ1-1; V gene: TRBV11-2; CDR3 DNA: TGTGCCAGCAGCTTATCCACTGAAGCTTTCTTT; CDR3 protein: CASSLSTEAFF
D gene: .; clone size: .; J gene: TRBJ1-6; V gene: TRBV2; CDR3 DNA: TGTGCCAGCAGTGAAAAGGTGACCTATAATTCACCCCTCCACTTT; CDR3 protein: CASSEKVTYNSPLHF
D gene: .; clone size: .; J gene: TRBJ2-5; V gene: TRBV6-5; CDR3 DNA: TGTGCCAGCAGTTACGAGGCGGCTACCCAAGAGACCCAGTACTTC; CDR3 protein: CASSYEAATQETQYF
D gene: .; clone size: .; J gene: TRBJ2-7; V gene: TRBV6-5; CDR3 DNA: TGTGCCAGCAGTGAGTTGGGACCCACCCTAGAGCAGTACTTC; CDR3 protein: CASSELGPTLEQYF
D gene: TRBD1; clone size: .; J gene: TRBJ2-7; V gene: TRBV19; CDR3 DNA: TGTGCCAGTAGTCTCCGGGACAGGGGCTCCTACGAGCAGTACTTC; CDR3 protein: CASSLRDRGSYEQYF
D gene: .; clone size: .; J gene: TRBJ2-6; V gene: TRBV2; CDR3 DNA: TGTGCCAGCATGATGGGTGGTGGGGCCAACGTCCTGACTTTC; CDR3 protein: CASMMGGGANVLTF
D gene: .; clone size: .; J gene: TRBJ2-3; V gene: TRBV6-5; CDR3 DNA: TGTGCCAGCAGTCAGGCAGATACGCAGTATTTT; CDR3 protein: CASSQADTQYF
D gene: .; clone size: .; J gene: TRBJ2-5; V gene: TRBV6-1; CDR3 DNA: TGTGCCAGCAGTTCAGACGCTCAAGAGACCCAGTACTTC; CDR3 protein: CASSSDAQETQYF
D gene: TRBD1; clone size: .; J gene: TRBJ1-3; V gene: TRBV12-5; CDR3 DNA: TGTGCTAGTGGTTTTAGACCACTCGGACAGGGGACAAACACCATATATTTT; CDR3 protein: CASGFRPLGQGTNTIYF
D gene: .; clone size: .; J gene: TRBJ1-5; V gene: TRBV6-1; CDR3 DNA: TGTGCCAGCAGTGAACGGGGGAGCCCCGGCCCCAATCAGCCCCAGCATTTT; CDR3 protein: CASSERGSPGPNQPQHF
D gene: .; clone size: .; J gene: TRBJ1-2; V gene: TRBV13; CDR3 DNA: TGTGCCAGCACCCTCGGGGACGTCTATGGCTACACCTTC; CDR3 protein: CASTLGDVYGYTF
D gene: .; clone size: .; J gene: TRBJ1-4; V gene: TRBV18; CDR3 DNA: TGTGCCAGCTCACCACGGCAGGGGACTGTTGAAAAACTGTTTTTT; CDR3 protein: CASSPRQGTVEKLFF
D gene: TRBD1; clone size: few; J gene: TRBJ1-5; V gene: TRBV19; CDR3 DNA: TGTGCCACTAGGGACAGGGAACGGGGCAATCAGCCCCAGCATTTT; CDR3 protein: CATRDRERGNQPQHF
D gene: .; clone size: .; J gene: TRBJ2-5; V gene: TRBV7-9; CDR3 DNA: TGTGCCAGCAGCAAGTCGCTAGCCGAAGAGACCCAGTACTTC; CDR3 protein: CASSKSLAEETQYF
D gene: .; clone size: .; J gene: TRBJ2-3; V gene: TRBV5-1; CDR3 DNA: TGCGCCAGCAGCTTAGGGTCAGGGACCCGCACAGATACGCAGTATTTT; CDR3 protein: CASSLGSGTRTDTQYF
D gene: .; clone size: .; J gene: TRBJ2-7; V gene: TRBV19; CDR3 DNA: TGTGCCAGTAGTATTTCAAGGGATAGGAGGCGGGAGCAGTACTTC; CDR3 protein: CASSISRDRRREQYF
D gene: .; clone size: .; J gene: TRBJ1-5; V gene: TRBV7-2; CDR3 DNA: TGTGCCAGCAGCTTAGAGGGATATAGGAGCAATCAGCCCCAGCATTTT; CDR3 protein: CASSLEGYRSNQPQHF
D gene: .; clone size: .; J gene: TRBJ1-5; V gene: TRBV18; CDR3 DNA: TGCGCCAGCTCAGGGGTAGAGAGCAATCAGCCCCAGCATTTT; CDR3 protein: CASSGVESNQPQHF
D gene: .; clone size: .; J gene: TRBJ1-5; V gene: TRBV6-5; CDR3 DNA: TGTGCCAGCAGTCAAAGAATAAATAGCAATCAGCCCCAGCATTTT; CDR3 protein: CASSQRINSNQPQHF
D gene: .; clone size: .; J gene: TRBJ2-3; V gene: TRBV7-3; CDR3 DNA: TGTGCCAGCAGCCTCCTAGGGGAGGCTAGCACAGATACGCAGTATTTT; CDR3 protein: CASSLLGEASTDTQYF
D gene: .; clone size: .; J gene: TRBJ1-2; V gene: TRBV30; CDR3 DNA: TGTGCCTGGAGTTCGGGACGGTATGGCTACACCTTC; CDR3 protein: CAWSSGRYGYTF
D gene: TRBD2; clone size: .; J gene: TRBJ2-3; V gene: TRBV5-1; CDR3 DNA: TGCGCCAGCAGCTTAACGGGACTAGCGGGGGGCCGCCTACTTAATACGCAGTATTTT; CDR3 protein: CASSLTGLAGGRLLNTQYF
D gene: TRBD2; clone size: few; J gene: TRBJ2-5; V gene: TRBV28; CDR3 DNA: TGTGCCAGCAGTCTTGGACTAGCGGGAGTGGGGGAGACCCAGTACTTC; CDR3 protein: CASSLGLAGVGETQYF
D gene: .; clone size: .; J gene: TRBJ1-4; V gene: TRBV11-3; CDR3 DNA: TGTGCCAGCAGCCCAACCGAGGGTGCAACTAATGAAAAACTGTTTTTT; CDR3 protein: CASSPTEGATNEKLFF
D gene: TRBD1; clone size: .; J gene: TRBJ2-2; V gene: TRBV6-1; CDR3 DNA: TGTGCCACTGGGACAGGGAACACCGGGGAGCTGTTTTTT; CDR3 protein: CATGTGNTGELFF
D gene: TRBD1; clone size: .; J gene: TRBJ2-6; V gene: TRBV6-1; CDR3 DNA: TGTGCCAGCAGGACAGGGGGCTCTGGGGCCAACGTCCTGACTTTC; CDR3 protein: CASRTGGSGANVLTF
D gene: .; clone size: .; J gene: TRBJ2-3; V gene: TRBV7-3; CDR3 DNA: TGTGCCAGCAGCTCCCCGGGGGAGTACCCCCGAGATACGCAGTATTTT; CDR3 protein: CASSSPGEYPRDTQYF
D gene: .; clone size: .; J gene: TRBJ1-3; V gene: TRBV6-5; CDR3 DNA: TGTGCCAGCCTCGGGGGCCCTGGAAACACCATATATTTT; CDR3 protein: CASLGGPGNTIYF
D gene: TRBD1; clone size: .; J gene: TRBJ2-4; V gene: TRBV29-1; CDR3 DNA: TGCAGCGTCCCGACAGGGGTGGACAAAAACATTCAGTACTTC; CDR3 protein: CSVPTGVDKNIQYF
D gene: .; clone size: once; J gene: TRBJ2-7; V gene: TRBV5-1; CDR3 DNA: TGCGCCAGCAGCTTGATACTACCTTCGACCTACGAGCAGTACTTC; CDR3 protein: CASSLILPSTYEQYF
D gene: TRBD2; clone size: .; J gene: TRBJ2-1; V gene: TRBV7-3; CDR3 DNA: TGTGCCAGCAGCTCCGGGACTAGCGGGAGAGTCTACAATGAGCAGTTCTTC; CDR3 protein: CASSSGTSGRVYNEQFF